This T cell receptor (beta chain) was recovered during a study of response to subunit inactivated influenza vaccine. Study-wide results and caveats: Authors proposed each seasonal influenza vaccination draws in few new T cells.

On this clonotype itself: The antigen is not known.

TCRdb processed the RT-PCR reads anew with MiXCR; each CDR3 protein has one entry. The data hold about 180,000 distinct CDR3 sequences, with approximately 12% observed a single time. This clonotype was obtained from a man between 50 and 75 years old who received an inactivated influenza vaccine. The sample was CD8+ T cells sorted from PBMCs, taken around 2 years after vaccination.

The CDR3: CASSRKLQNNEKLFF. The CDR3 DNA reads TGCGCCAGCAGCCGAAAGTTACAGAATAATGAAAAACTGTTTTTT. V usage is TRBV4-3 and J usage is TRBJ1-4; no firm D call. This CDR3 has 15 residues. CDR1 is LGHNA, CDR2 YSLEER, per germline. Trimming removed 4 bases at V and 4 bases at J, with 13 bases between.